The 31 T cell receptor beta chains presented below share a single source sample, sequenced in a study of post-analysis software for immune sequencing data. No antigens are known for them. General observations from the study: Compared with controls, patients had more of about five TRBV segments, including TRBV5-6, TRBV5-1 and TRBV20-1.

Included in the TCR beta cDNA libraries were unique molecular identifiers. Each CDR3 protein gets one entry after TCRdb re-called the PCR reads with MiXCR. The data show hundreds of thousands of distinct CDR3 sequences, around 64% seen once. The sequencing sample was made of blood. The receptor set was obtained from a girl under 10 years old with multiple sclerosis.

The chain links TRBV20-1 to TRBJ2-4; TRBD2 matches at 7 bases. The end of the DNA is better explained by TRBJ2-7, so the J call may be wrong. Germline CDR1 and CDR2: DFQATT and SNEGSKA (reference sequence). This CDR3 spans 14 amino acids. The CDR3 nucleotides read TGCAGTGCTAGCCGACTAGCAGCTCTCTACGAGCAGTACTTC. Translated: CSASRLAALYEQYF.

CDR3 in DNA: TGTGCCAGCAGTGACTCGAATCTGGCCCCTGAGCAGTTCTTC. It yields the protein CASSDSNLAPEQFF. The genes are TRBV6-4 and TRBJ2-1; D remains ambiguous. Germline lookup yields CDR1 MRHNA and CDR2 SNTAGT. V was clipped by 0 bases and J by 9 bases, with 12 bases between them. The length of the CDR3 is 14 residues.

The chain employs TRBV12-3 or TRBV12-4 and TRBJ1-2, with no clear D. Trimming took off 5 bases at V and 4 bases at J, with 17 bases between the two ends. The CDR3 totals 15 residues. Here the CDR3 reads CASSPRPQAGYGYTF. CDR3 nucleotides: TGTGCCAGCAGTCCTAGACCCCAAGCGGGCTATGGCTACACCTTC.

This chain uses TRBV5-1 with TRBJ1-2; the match to TRBD1 covers 7 bases. CDR1 SGHRS and CDR2 YFSETQ come from the germline V gene. There are 14 residues in the CDR3. V was pared by 3 bases and J by 3 bases, with 5 bases of the junction left unmatched. The CDR3: CASSSDRAHYGYTF. CDR3 nucleotide sequence: TGCGCCAGCAGCTCAGACAGGGCCCACTATGGCTACACCTTC.

There are a few counts of this clonotype. This chain links TRBV7-3 with TRBJ1-1, with a tentative D call TRBD1 (5 bases). Germline CDR1 reads SGHTA; CDR2 reads FQGTGA. This CDR3 is built from 14 residues. V gave up 3 bases and J gave up 4 bases, with 12 bases separating them. The DNA for the CDR3 is TGTGCCAGCAGCTTTCCGCGGGGGACCACTGAAGCTTTCTTT. Translated: CASSFPRGTTEAFF.

The chain carries TRBV5-1 and TRBJ2-1, with 7 bases identical to TRBD1. The length of the CDR3 is 13 residues. From germline, CDR1 is SGHRS and CDR2 YFSETQ. The ends lost 7 bases at V and 5 bases at J; junction bases unmatched: 6. The CDR3 DNA follows: TGCGCCAGCTGGGGACAGTTAGACAATGAGCAGTTCTTC. The encoded protein is CASWGQLDNEQFF. The variable domain in full, with the rest retrieved from reference TRBV5-1 and TRBJ2-1, is KAGVTQTPRYLIKTRGQQVTLSCSPISGHRSVSWYQQTPGQGLQFLFEYFSETQRNKGNFPGRFSGRQFSNSRSEMNVSTLELGDSALYLCASWGQLDNEQFFGPGTRLTVL.

The V gene is TRBV20-1, the J gene TRBJ2-5; 7 bases are shared with TRBD1. V lost 3 bases and J lost 10; bases outside the gene matches: 8. Germline values: CDR1 DFQATT, CDR2 SNEGSKA (reference sequence). The length of the CDR3 is 12 residues. CDR3 protein: CSASLRNRGQYF. CDR3 in DNA: TGCAGTGCTAGTTTGAGGAACAGGGGCCAGTACTTC.

V is TRBV3-1 and J is TRBJ2-4; D tentatively reads TRBD1 or TRBD2 (6 bases each). The V end lost 3 bases, the J end lost 7 bases, and 16 bases lay between the germline ends. This CDR3 contains 15 residues. Per germline, CDR1 LGHDT and CDR2 YNNKEL (reference sequence). CDR3 in DNA: TGTGCCAGCAGCCAGGAAGGGGGAGGTCGGAACATTCAGTACTTC. Protein: CASSQEGGGRNIQYF.

This chain joins TRBV27 and TRBJ2-3; 8 bases are a match to TRBD2. V lost 4 bases and J lost 0; bases outside the gene matches: 6. This CDR3 is 16 amino acids long. Per the germline V gene, CDR1 is MNHEY and CDR2 is SMNVEV (reference sequence). The CDR3 nucleotides are TGTGCCAGCAGTTGGGGCCGGGAGGGCAGCACAGATACGCAGTATTTT. It translates to CASSWGREGSTDTQYF.

V is TRBV10-3 and J is TRBJ2-1, with TRBD2 identical over 7 bases. Trimming removed 7 bases from V and 4 bases from J; junction bases left unmatched: 7. Germline loops: CDR1 ENHRY, CDR2 SYGVKD. This CDR3 is built from 14 residues. The CDR3 loop reads CAIKSTSDYNEQFF. DNA for the CDR3: TGTGCCATCAAAAGCACTAGCGATTACAATGAGCAGTTCTTC.

The chain uses TRBV5-4 and TRBJ2-4; D unresolved. This CDR3 contains 16 residues. Germline CDR1 reads SGHNT; CDR2 reads YYREEE (reference sequence). Trimming left V 0 bases short and J 0 bases short, with 10 bases between. The CDR3 here is CASSLEPVGAKNIQYF. CDR3 in DNA: TGTGCCAGCAGCTTGGAACCCGTCGGAGCCAAAAACATTCAGTACTTC.

The CDR3 sequence is CASSWPRGGKPYEQYF. The CDR3 nucleotides read TGTGCCAGCAGCTGGCCTAGAGGAGGCAAGCCCTACGAGCAGTACTTC. The rearrangement uses TRBV11-2 and TRBJ2-7, with D possibly matching TRBD2 (5 bases). CDR3 length: 16 amino acids. V shed 4 bases and J shed 2 bases, with 18 bases lying between them. Per germline, CDR1 SGHAT and CDR2 FQNNGV.

The chain links TRBV27 to TRBJ2-1, with D possibly TRBD2 on 7 matching bases. This CDR3 comprises 16 residues. Germline V gives CDR1 MNHEY, CDR2 SMNVEV (reference sequence). V was cut by 3 bases and J by 5 bases, with 17 bases left in between. The CDR3 loop is CASSFGGGGPHNEQFF. The DNA of the CDR3 is TGTGCCAGCAGTTTTGGGGGAGGGGGGCCCCACAATGAGCAGTTCTTC.

This clonotype was recorded a few times. The V call is TRBV9, the J call TRBJ2-1, with a tentative D call TRBD2 (5 bases). This CDR3 is 15 amino acids long. With 6 bases removed from V and 6 bases from J, the gap between germline ends came to 19 bases. The germline gives CDR1 SGDLS, CDR2 YYNGEE. The DNA for the CDR3 is TGTGCCAGCAATCTAGAACTAGATAGAGGCAATGAGCAGTTCTTC. It is translated as CASNLELDRGNEQFF.

Only a few counts were recorded for this clonotype. The chain joins TRBV7-9 to TRBJ2-7, with D unclear. With 2 bases removed from V and 6 bases from J, the gap between germline ends came to 20 bases. CDR1 SEHNR and CDR2 FQNEAQ come from the germline V gene (reference sequence). This CDR3 spans 16 amino acids. The CDR3 protein is CASSLSSKGRRVEQYF. The DNA of the CDR3 is TGTGCCAGCAGCTTATCTTCCAAGGGAAGAAGGGTCGAGCAGTACTTC. Complete variable domain (other parts from reference TRBV7-9 and TRBJ2-7): DTGVSQNPRHKITKRGQNVTFRCDPISEHNRLYWYRQTLGQGPEFLTYFQNEAQLEKSRLLSDRFSAERPKGSFSTLEIQRTEQGDSAMYLCASSLSSKGRRVEQYFGPGTRLTVT.

This clonotype has only a few counts. The rearrangement uses TRBV7-9 and TRBJ2-4; D possibly uses TRBD1 or TRBD2 (5 bases each). This CDR3 contains 13 residues. Trimming removed 7 bases at V and 13 bases at J, with 20 bases between. The V gene's germline CDR1 is SEHNR and CDR2 FQNEAQ (reference sequence). The DNA of the CDR3 is TGTGCCAGCAATACCGGGACCGCCTATGAGCAGTACTTC. This translates into CASNTGTAYEQYF. Full variable domain (rest looked up from reference TRBV7-9 and TRBJ2-4): DTGVSQNPRHKITKRGQNVTFRCDPISEHNRLYWYRQTLGQGPEFLTYFQNEAQLEKSRLLSDRFSAERPKGSFSTLEIQRTEQGDSAMYLCASNTGTAYEQYFGAGTRLSVL.

The chain employs TRBV3-1 and TRBJ2-2; 8 bases map to TRBD2. This CDR3 has 15 residues. The germline CDR1 and CDR2 sequences are LGHDT and YNNKEL (reference sequence). The ends lost 3 bases at V and 7 bases at J; junction bases unmatched: 7. CDR3 coding DNA: TGTGCCAGCAGCCAGGCCGGACTAGCCGGCGGGGAGCTGTTTTTT. Protein: CASSQAGLAGGELFF.

The rearrangement joins TRBV12-3 or TRBV12-4 to TRBJ2-5; D tentatively fits TRBD1 or TRBD2 (5 bases each). V was cut by 3 bases and J by 7 bases, with 15 bases left in between. The CDR3 is 14 residues long. The CDR3 DNA follows: TGTGCCAGCAGTTTGTGGGGGTCCGGGCGGACCCAGTACTTC. Translation: CASSLWGSGRTQYF.

The rearrangement uses TRBV9 and TRBJ1-1; 7 bases align to TRBD1. V lost 3 bases to trimming and J lost 1 base; unmatched junction nucleotides: 15. This CDR3 contains 18 residues. Germline V gene lookup returns CDR1 SGDLS and CDR2 YYNGEE. CDR3 in amino acids: CASSETDWGQPPNTEAFF. CDR3 DNA: TGTGCCAGCAGCGAAACCGATTGGGGACAGCCACCGAACACTGAAGCTTTCTTT.

With regard to this clonotype: The junction departs from the called germline gene at one end, perhaps through a read error. The chain links TRBV11-3 to TRBJ2-1, with 9 bases aligning to TRBD2. Germline assignment: CDR1 SGHNT and CDR2 YENEEA. The CDR3 is 16 residues long. CDR3 region: CTSSPSLAGAYNEQFF. The CDR3 region has the DNA TGTACCAGCAGCCCCTCCTTAGCGGGGGCCTACAATGAGCAGTTCTTC.

This chain's CDR3 is CSVETGYGYTF. CDR3 nucleotides: TGCAGCGTTGAGACTGGCTATGGCTACACCTTC. V gene TRBV29-1 combines with J gene TRBJ1-2; no clear D. V gave up 3 bases and J gave up 4 bases, with 6 bases separating them. Germline V lookup: CDR1 SQVTM, CDR2 ANQGSEA. CDR3 length equals 11 residues.

As concerns this clonotype: One end of the junction fails to match germline, which may point to a read error. The chain combines TRBV9 with TRBJ2-3; D remains ambiguous. Germline V gives CDR1 SGDLS, CDR2 YYNGEE. This CDR3 is built from 12 residues. CDR3 loop: CASSAAPDMQYF. CDR3 DNA sequence: TGTGCCAGCAGCGCTGCACCGGATATGCAGTATTTT.

The chain carries TRBV6-6 and TRBJ1-2; no definite D call. Germline V gene lookup returns CDR1 MNHNY and CDR2 SVGAGI (reference sequence). Trimming took 0 bases from V and 4 from J, leaving 15 bases between them. This CDR3 has 16 amino acids. The CDR3 loop reads CASSYSGTQRPYGYTF. The DNA of the CDR3 is TGTGCCAGCAGTTACTCTGGAACGCAGAGGCCCTATGGCTACACCTTC.

This clonotype was picked up a small number of times. V is TRBV20-1 and J is TRBJ2-1, with D perhaps TRBD2 (6 bases). V shed 6 bases and J shed 6 bases, with 15 bases lying between them. This CDR3 spans 13 amino acids. Germline V lookup: CDR1 DFQATT, CDR2 SNEGSKA (reference sequence). The CDR3 reads CSAPTSLANEQFF. CDR3 in DNA: TGCAGTGCCCCGACTAGTCTCGCCAATGAGCAGTTCTTC.

CDR3 residues: CASSPPTGDTDTQYF. The CDR3 nucleotides read TGCGCCAGCAGCCCCCCGACAGGAGACACAGATACGCAGTATTTT. The V gene is TRBV5-1, the J gene TRBJ2-3, with D possibly TRBD1 on 6 matching bases. Germline V gene sequence: CDR1 SGHRS, CDR2 YFSETQ. V was trimmed by 4 bases and J by 2 bases, leaving 14 bases between them. This CDR3 spans 15 amino acids.

This chain uses TRBV2 with TRBJ2-1; tentatively, D is TRBD2 (5 bases). This CDR3 contains 14 residues. Per the germline V gene, CDR1 is SNHLY and CDR2 is FYNNEI. The V and J ends lost 6 bases and 2 bases respectively, with 11 bases between them. CDR3 DNA: TGTGCCAGCAGACGCCCGCGGGCCTACAATGAGCAGTTCTTC. Its protein product is CASRRPRAYNEQFF. The variable domain in full, with the rest retrieved from reference TRBV2 and TRBJ2-1, is EPEVTQTPSHQVTQMGQEVILRCVPISNHLYFYWYRQILGQKVEFLVSFYNNEISEKSEIFDDQFSVERPDGSNFTLKIRSTKLEDSAMYFCASRRPRAYNEQFFGPGTRLTVL.

This chain uses TRBV7-9 with TRBJ2-1, with 9 bases that match TRBD2. Unmatched junction bases numbered 8, after V lost 1 base and J lost 4 bases. The germline V gene encodes CDR1 SEHNR and CDR2 FQNEAQ (reference sequence). The CDR3 spans 17 residues. CDR3 loop: CASSLDRAGGIYNEQFF. The DNA for the CDR3 is TGTGCCAGCAGCTTAGATCGAGCGGGAGGTATATACAATGAGCAGTTCTTC.

This clonotype was found a few times. The rearrangement joins TRBV6-5 to TRBJ2-1; weak D call: TRBD2 (5 bases). Germline V CDR1 and CDR2: MNHEY, SVGAGI. The CDR3 spans 15 residues. V gave up 0 bases and J gave up 6 bases, with 12 bases separating them. The CDR3 nucleotides are TGTGCCAGCAGTTACTCGACTACGGCGGCCAATGAGCAGTTCTTC. It encodes CASSYSTTAANEQFF.

The chain recombines TRBV12-3 or TRBV12-4 with TRBJ1-2, with D possibly TRBD1 on 6 matching bases. V lost 3 bases to trimming and J lost 6 bases, with 14 bases between them. The CDR3 has 14 amino acids. CDR3 in amino acids: CASSFGTPVDGYTF. Here the CDR3 DNA reads TGTGCCAGCAGTTTCGGGACACCTGTGGATGGCTACACCTTC.

Only a few counts were recorded for this clonotype. The V call is TRBV4-1, the J call TRBJ2-7; D could derive from TRBD1 or TRBD2 (5 bases each). Trimming took off 1 base at V and 1 base at J, with 23 bases between the two ends. Germline V gene lookup returns CDR1 MGHRA and CDR2 YSYEKL. The CDR3 is made up of 19 amino acids. The CDR3 region is CASSQATVGAGPGSYEQYF. CDR3 in DNA: TGCGCCAGCAGCCAAGCGACAGTGGGAGCAGGGCCAGGTTCCTACGAGCAGTACTTC.

The V call is TRBV4-2, the J call TRBJ2-1, with 7 bases identical to TRBD2. In germline, CDR1 is LGHNA, CDR2 YNFKEQ. V trimming: 4 bases; J trimming: 6 bases; junction bases outside the gene matches: 6. The CDR3 totals 14 residues. The CDR3 region is CASSREGPVNEQFF. The CDR3 coding sequence is TGTGCCAGCAGCCGGGAGGGGCCGGTCAATGAGCAGTTCTTC.